This T cell receptor beta chain was observed in a study of blood T cell repertoires in COVID-19. The CDR3 is 12 residues long. The V end lost 3 bases, the J end lost 10 bases, and 9 bases lay between the germline ends. Germline CDR1 MNHEY, CDR2 SMNVEV (reference sequence). Produced via immunoSEQ multiplex PCR; TCRdb's table is partial and in-frame only. This sample carries some 400,000 clones, 89% of them seen once, and the ten largest clones take 1.7%. The chain recombines TRBV27 with TRBJ1-4; D ambiguous. This sequence originates from a woman aged 25 to 45 who had recovered from COVID-19. Sample: PBMCs or T cells enriched from blood (not recorded which). CDR3 loop: CASSLAGGKLFF. CDR3 coding DNA: TGTGCCAGCAGTTTGGCAGGAGGAAAACTGTTTTTT.